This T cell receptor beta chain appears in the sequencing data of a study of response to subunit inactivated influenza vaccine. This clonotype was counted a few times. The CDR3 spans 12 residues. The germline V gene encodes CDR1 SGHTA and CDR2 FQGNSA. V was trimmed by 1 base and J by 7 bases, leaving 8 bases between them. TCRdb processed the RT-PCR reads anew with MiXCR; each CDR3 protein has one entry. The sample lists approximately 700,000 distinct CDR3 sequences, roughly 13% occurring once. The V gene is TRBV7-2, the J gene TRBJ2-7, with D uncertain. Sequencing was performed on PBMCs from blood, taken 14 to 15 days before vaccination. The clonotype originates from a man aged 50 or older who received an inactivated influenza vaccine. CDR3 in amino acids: CASSLGLREQYF. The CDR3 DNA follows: TGTGCCAGCAGCTTAGGACTTAGGGAGCAGTACTTC.